This T cell receptor (beta chain) came from a study of memory CD8 T cells in hepatitis C reinfection. Assay: immunoSEQ multiplex PCR; the TCRdb copy retains only in-frame clones and omits some. This sample has approximately 50,000 clones, with around 92% found just once. Germline CDR1 is MGHRA and CDR2 is YSYEKL. CDR3 length equals 16 residues. Losses at the gene ends were 1 base for V and 3 bases for J; bases not matched to a gene: 4. The sample's time point: pre-reinfection, 55 to 20 weeks before reinfection detection. No in vitro expansion preceded TCR sequencing of the sorted cells. The V call is TRBV4-1, the J call TRBJ2-1; 9 bases match TRBD2. Sequencing was performed on naive CD8+ T cells sorted from blood. The TCR was taken from a man between 18 and 29 years old with hepatitis C virus infection. CDR3 nucleotides: TGCGCCAGCAGCCAAGCGACTAGCGGTCTCTACAATGAGCAGTTCTTC. This encodes CASSQATSGLYNEQFF.